A selection of T cell receptor beta chains follows, all from one sample in a study of T cells after yellow fever vaccination. TCRdb redid the calling of the 5' RACE reads with MiXCR, one entry per CDR3 protein. The table records some 240,000 distinct CDR3 sequences, about 5.2% of them present only once. The material was CD4+ T cells sorted from PBMCs, obtained on the day of the yellow fever booster vaccination. Source of these receptors: a man between 18 and 29 years old who received the YFV17D yellow fever vaccine. The CDR3 runs from the conserved cysteine through the conserved F or W. A D gene is named only where the DNA matches it firmly. For some rows the clone size is stated as once, few or many, or as a class when expanded; others skip it.

>-|TRBV5-5|TRBJ1-6|-
CASSVGASYNSPLHF
TGTGCCAGCAGCGTTGGAGCTAGTTATAATTCACCCCTCCACTTT
>-|TRBV7-2|TRBJ2-3|-
CASSFARDVWNTDTQYF
TGTGCCAGCAGCTTCGCCAGGGATGTGTGGAACACAGATACGCAGTATTTT
>many|TRBV7-2|TRBJ1-1|TRBD1
CASSPRTGGFTEAFF
TGTGCCAGCAGTCCCCGGACAGGAGGATTCACTGAAGCTTTCTTT
>many|TRBV15|TRBJ2-5|TRBD1
CATSRTTGAETQYF
TGTGCCACCAGCAGAACGACAGGGGCCGAGACCCAGTACTTC
>-|TRBV6-6|TRBJ1-5|-
CASSYLGVTEPQHF
TGTGCCAGCAGTTACCTTGGGGTGACGGAGCCCCAGCATTTT
>-|TRBV3-1|TRBJ2-3|-
CASSQDVVRTDTQYF
TGTGCCAGCAGCCAAGATGTAGTACGCACAGATACGCAGTATTTT
>many|TRBV3-1|TRBJ2-5|-
CASSQFEETQYF
TGTGCCAGCAGCCAGTTCGAAGAGACCCAGTACTTC
>-|TRBV11-2|TRBJ2-5|-
CASSLGSDTWETQYF
TGTGCCAGCAGCCTAGGGTCGGATACATGGGAGACCCAGTACTTC
>few|TRBV11-3|TRBJ1-1|-
CASSLVHGREAFF
TGTGCCAGCAGCTTAGTACATGGGAGGGAAGCTTTCTTT
>few|TRBV4-1|TRBJ1-5|-
CASSQDGGNGNQPQHF
TGCGCCAGCAGCCAAGATGGGGGTAACGGCAATCAGCCCCAGCATTTT
>-|TRBV12-3/TRBV12-4|TRBJ1-5|-
CASTQENQPQHF
TGTGCCAGCACGCAGGAAAATCAGCCCCAGCATTTT
>few|TRBV6-6|TRBJ2-5|TRBD1
CASSSDRPAERETQYF
TGTGCCAGCAGTTCGGACAGGCCCGCCGAAAGGGAGACCCAGTACTTC
>-|TRBV5-4|TRBJ2-7|-
CASSLGGLTYEQYF
TGTGCCAGCAGCTTGGGGGGGCTGACCTACGAGCAGTACTTC
>-|TRBV4-2|TRBJ1-4|-
CASSQGRQNEKLFF
TGTGCCAGCAGCCAAGGCCGGCAGAATGAAAAACTGTTTTTT
>few|TRBV6-1|TRBJ2-4|-
CASRASQAKNIQYF
TGTGCCAGCAGGGCCAGCCAAGCCAAAAACATTCAGTACTTC
>-|TRBV19|TRBJ2-3|-
CASSIRDTQYF
TGTGCCAGTAGTATCAGGGATACGCAGTATTTT
>few|TRBV5-1|TRBJ1-5|TRBD1
CASSPGTGVGGPQHF
TGCGCCAGCAGCCCCGGGACAGGGGTAGGAGGGCCCCAGCATTTT
>-|TRBV7-9|TRBJ1-6|TRBD1
CASSSLRGQVDNSPLHF
TGTGCCAGCAGCTCCCTCCGGGGACAGGTTGATAATTCACCCCTCCACTTT
>-|TRBV4-3|TRBJ1-5|-
CASSQDMSNQPQHF
TGCGCCAGCAGCCAAGACATGAGCAATCAGCCCCAGCATTTT
>many|TRBV6-5|TRBJ1-1|-
CASSYVRVREAFF
TGTGCCAGCAGTTACGTCCGGGTAAGGGAAGCTTTCTTT
>-|TRBV12-3/TRBV12-4|TRBJ2-3|TRBD2
CASTHSVGATSGATDTQYF
TGTGCCAGCACTCATAGTGTGGGGGCAACTAGCGGGGCCACAGATACGCAGTATTTT
>many|TRBV4-3|TRBJ2-1|TRBD2
CASSRGRASGDQDSYNEQFF
TGCGCCAGCAGCCGAGGTCGGGCTAGCGGGGACCAAGACTCCTACAATGAGCAGTTCTTC
>many|TRBV5-4|TRBJ1-1|-
CASSLTTVVTEAFF
TGTGCCAGCAGCTTAACAACAGTGGTAACTGAAGCTTTCTTT
>-|TRBV5-1|TRBJ1-4|TRBD1
CASSPGGSTNEKLFF
TGCGCCAGCAGTCCAGGGGGCTCAACTAATGAAAAACTGTTTTTT
>many|TRBV19|TRBJ2-7|TRBD1
CASSGTGGDEQYF
TGTGCCAGCTCCGGGACAGGGGGCGACGAGCAGTACTTC
>-|TRBV7-9|TRBJ2-3|TRBD2
CAGNQGRGNTDTQYF
TGTGCCGGCAACCAAGGGCGGGGGAACACAGATACGCAGTATTTT
>many|TRBV7-2|TRBJ2-1|TRBD1
CASSPGQSPLYNEQFF
TGTGCCAGCAGCCCGGGACAGTCCCCTCTATACAATGAGCAGTTCTTC
>many|TRBV7-9|TRBJ2-2|-
CASSLPQLSTGELFF
TGTGCCAGCAGCTTACCCCAGTTATCCACCGGGGAGCTGTTTTTT
>-|TRBV20-1|TRBJ1-6|-
CSAVSQLRLGSPLHF
TGCAGTGCGGTTTCCCAATTAAGGCTCGGTTCACCCCTCCACTTT
>-|TRBV10-1|TRBJ2-7|-
CASSELERTAEQYF
TGCGCCAGCAGTGAATTGGAACGAACAGCCGAGCAGTACTTC
>few|TRBV7-7|TRBJ2-2|-
CASSLQPIGVRTGELFF
TGTGCCAGCAGCTTACAGCCTATCGGGGTTCGCACCGGGGAGCTGTTTTTT
>-|TRBV7-3|TRBJ2-3|-
CASSFARVARTDTQYF
TGTGCCAGCAGCTTTGCCAGAGTAGCTCGCACAGATACGCAGTATTTT
>many|TRBV12-3/TRBV12-4|TRBJ1-3|TRBD1
CASSPRSGGSGNTIYF
TGTGCCAGCAGTCCAAGATCAGGGGGCTCTGGAAACACCATATATTTT
>many|TRBV4-3|TRBJ2-1|-
CASSPLSISSYNEQFF
TGCGCCAGCAGCCCTCTGAGCATTAGCTCCTACAATGAGCAGTTCTTC
>many|TRBV29-1|TRBJ2-5|-
CSVDRGLEETQYF
TGCAGCGTTGACAGGGGATTGGAAGAGACCCAGTACTTC
>few|TRBV4-3|TRBJ2-3|-
CASSQEGSPMDTQYF
TGCGCCAGCAGCCAAGAAGGTTCCCCTATGGATACGCAGTATTTT
>few|TRBV7-9|TRBJ1-6|-
CASSASESSYNSPLHF
TGTGCCAGCAGCGCCAGCGAGAGCTCCTATAATTCACCCCTCCACTTT
>-|TRBV30|TRBJ1-3|-
CAWTGGNTIYF
TGTGCCTGGACCGGGGGAAACACCATATATTTT
>many|TRBV5-1|TRBJ2-5|TRBD2
CASRLAGQETQYF
TGCGCCAGCCGCCTAGCGGGACAAGAGACCCAGTACTTC
>many|TRBV3-1|TRBJ2-5|TRBD2
CASSQVGGAGETQYF
TGTGCCAGCAGCCAGGTCGGGGGGGCCGGGGAGACCCAGTACTTC
>-|TRBV5-4|TRBJ2-7|-
CASSLGRAGAYEQYF
TGTGCCAGCAGCTTGGGTAGGGCAGGGGCCTACGAGCAGTACTTC